These 11 T cell receptor beta chains originate from one sample sequenced in a study of OX40 agonist ivuxolimab in advanced cancers. Only in-frame clones appear in the TCRdb table, and some are missing; sequencing was by immunoSEQ multiplex PCR. This sample carries fewer than 85,000 clones, 92% of them seen once, and the ten largest clones take roughly 0.56%. Sample: CD4+ or CD8+ T cells sorted from blood, taken in a trial of the OX40 agonist ivuxolimab. All receptors come from an adult with an advanced solid tumor such as melanoma, head and neck, liver or kidney cancer.

The CDR3 sequence is CASSYSIARHSYEQYF. In DNA, the CDR3 is TGTGCCAGCAGTTACTCGATCGCACGGCATTCCTACGAGCAGTACTTC. The chain links TRBV6-6 to TRBJ2-7; D not certain. Germline values: CDR1 MNHNY, CDR2 SVGAGI (reference sequence). The V end lost 0 bases, the J end lost 1 base, and 13 bases lay between the germline ends. This CDR3 region has 16 residues.

This rearrangement joins TRBV6-1 to TRBJ1-5, with TRBD1 matching 8 bases. CDR3 length: 16 residues. The junction had 7 bases not matched to a gene; V was cut back by 4 bases and J by 2 bases. Germline assignment: CDR1 MNHNS and CDR2 SASEGT. CDR3 in amino acids: CASSAQGAQGNQPQHF. The CDR3 DNA reads TGTGCCAGCAGTGCCCAGGGGGCGCAAGGCAATCAGCCCCAGCATTTT.

This chain connects TRBV7-9 to TRBJ2-7, with TRBD2 identical over 7 bases. The germline V gene has CDR1 SEHNR and CDR2 FQNEAQ (reference sequence). J gave up 2 bases and V 6 bases, and 7 bases lay outside the gene matches. CDR3 size: 14 residues. CDR3 nucleotide sequence: TGTGCCAGCAGATTGGGGAGGGTCCCCTACGAGCAGTACTTC. This gives the protein CASRLGRVPYEQYF.

To note about this clone: One junction end does not reproduce the germline sequence, and a read error may be involved. The CDR3 is CASSREVGVIAF. The CDR3 DNA follows: TGCGCCAGCAGCCGTGAAGTGGGGGTAATAGCCTTC. The V and J genes are TRBV4-3 and TRBJ1-2; tentatively, D is TRBD1 (5 bases). CDR1 and CDR2 (germline): LGHNA, YSLEER. The CDR3 is 12 residues long.

The chain uses TRBV7-3 and TRBJ2-5; D is possibly TRBD2 (5 bases). The CDR3 sequence is 17 residues long. Trimming left V 1 base short and J 3 bases short, with 18 bases between. Germline CDR1 reads SGHTA; CDR2 reads FQGTGA. The CDR3 DNA reads TGTGCCAGCAGCTTAAATCTGGGGAGAGGGTCCGAAGAGACCCAGTACTTC. Protein sequence: CASSLNLGRGSEETQYF.

The chain links TRBV6-1 to TRBJ2-7; 7 nucleotides align to TRBD2. This CDR3 is built from 13 residues. The junction had 6 bases not matched to a gene; V was cut back by 6 bases and J by 4 bases. CDR1 MNHNS and CDR2 SASEGT come from the germline V gene. CDR3 DNA sequence: TGTGCCAGCAGATCTAGCGGACTATACGAGCAGTACTTC. Translated, it gives CASRSSGLYEQYF.

The genes are TRBV7-9 and TRBJ2-7, with D perhaps TRBD2 (6 bases). This CDR3 comprises 17 residues. Trimming pared 2 bases from V and 3 bases from J, leaving 20 bases between. CDR1 is SEHNR, CDR2 FQNEAQ, per germline (reference sequence). CDR3 amino acids: CASSLWSLNGGLYEQYF. The CDR3 coding sequence is TGTGCCAGCAGCTTATGGTCTCTAAACGGGGGACTCTACGAGCAGTACTTC.

This clone has only one observation. This chain uses TRBV9 with TRBJ1-2; D uncertain. Trimming stripped 0 bases from V and 4 bases from J, with 10 bases between. Germline V gene lookup returns CDR1 SGDLS and CDR2 YYNGEE. The CDR3 contains 14 residues. The CDR3 reads CASSVDLGAYGYTF. The CDR3 nucleotides are TGTGCCAGCAGCGTAGATCTGGGTGCCTATGGCTACACCTTC.

The V and J genes are TRBV7-3 and TRBJ1-2; D call uncertain. CDR1 is SGHTA, CDR2 FQGTGA, per germline. V shed 5 bases and J shed 1 base, with 8 bases lying between them. The CDR3 sequence is 13 residues long. The CDR3 DNA reads as TGTGCCAGCAGCCTGCATCGTAACTATGGCTACACCTTC. It encodes CASSLHRNYGYTF.

V usage is TRBV29-1 and J usage is TRBJ2-5; D is unclear. The V gene's germline CDR1 is SQVTM and CDR2 ANQGSEA. This CDR3 region has 12 residues. The V gene lost 7 bases and the J gene lost 2 bases, with 11 bases spanning the gap. CDR3 sequence: CSGHLGQETQYF. CDR3 coding DNA: TGCAGCGGCCACCTAGGGCAAGAGACCCAGTACTTC.

This clone was seen only a few times. V gene TRBV9 combines with J gene TRBJ2-4; the D gene is possibly TRBD1 (6 bases). The CDR3 is 16 residues long. Trimming stripped 0 bases from V and 3 bases from J, with 13 bases between. Germline CDR1 reads SGDLS; CDR2 reads YYNGEE. This CDR3 reads CASSVGEGVGKNIQYF. CDR3 DNA sequence: TGTGCCAGCAGCGTAGGAGAGGGGGTCGGCAAAAACATTCAGTACTTC. The full variable domain, rest sourced from reference TRBV9 and TRBJ2-4, is DSGVTQTPKHLITATGQRVTLRCSPRSGDLSVYWYQQSLDQGLQFLIQYYNGEERAKGNILERFSAQQFPDLHSELNLSSLELGDSALYFCASSVGEGVGKNIQYFGAGTRLSVL.